These 3 T cell receptor beta chains came from one sample sequenced in a study of cytomegalovirus exposure and HLA in healthy donors. PCR employed 60 Vbeta and 13 Jbeta primers. Produced via immunoSEQ multiplex PCR; TCRdb's table is partial and in-frame only. The sample gives 150,000 to 200,000 clones, around 77% of which show up once; 2% to 2.5% is in the top ten. Specimen: PBMCs. The receptors stem from a woman between 25 and 40 years old in good health and CMV-seropositive.

This sequence joins TRBV2 and TRBJ2-2; 7 nucleotides line up with TRBD1. V lost 6 bases, J lost 1 base, and 5 bases stayed unmatched. This CDR3 region has 15 residues. Germline loops: CDR1 SNHLY, CDR2 FYNNEI. The CDR3 DNA follows: TGTGCCAGCAGGCCCGGGACAGAGAACACCGGGGAGCTGTTTTTT. This gives the protein CASRPGTENTGELFF.

The CDR3 loop reads CSAKPGTVTDTQYF. Here the CDR3 DNA reads TGCAGCGCAAAACCCGGGACAGTTACAGATACGCAGTATTTT. The chain employs TRBV29-1 and TRBJ2-3; 7 positions agree with TRBD1. Trimming took 7 bases from V and 3 from J; bases not matched to a gene: 10. The CDR3 consists of 14 residues. Germline CDR1 SQVTM, CDR2 ANQGSEA.

The chain carries TRBV29-1 and TRBJ1-1; TRBD1 might be the D (5 bases). Germline CDR1 SQVTM, CDR2 ANQGSEA. The CDR3 is made up of 11 amino acids. V was shortened by 5 bases and J by 11 bases, with 15 bases between the two germline ends. In DNA, the CDR3 is TGCAGCGTTAAGGGGTCCTTTGGGGCTTTCTTT. Protein sequence: CSVKGSFGAFF.